The present entry profiles one TCR beta chain with its context. Its matching antigen is unknown. V lost 3 bases and J lost 8; bases outside the gene matches: 7. This CDR3 has 15 amino acids. The germline gives CDR1 SGHTA, CDR2 FQGTGA. The sample is drawn from a study of cytomegalovirus exposure and HLA in healthy donors. Study-wide points: The study reported that TCR beta sequences accurately predicted HLA-A and HLA-B alleles in most subjects.

A multiplex PCR was run with 60 Vbeta primers and 13 Jbeta primers. Profiling relied on immunoSEQ multiplex PCR, and the TCRdb table lists in-frame clones only, not all of them. Among about 280,000 clones, 70% to 90% were seen once, and the ten largest hold about 2%. This chain connects TRBV7-3 to TRBJ2-1; TRBD2 matches at 10 bases. This TCR came from a woman between 18 and 29 years old in good health and CMV-seronegative. The sequenced material came from PBMCs. The CDR3 is CASSFGLAASDEQFF. CDR3 nucleotides: TGTGCCAGCAGCTTTGGACTAGCGGCCTCGGATGAGCAGTTCTTC. Full variable domain (missing parts from reference TRBV7-3 and TRBJ2-1): GAGVSQTPSNKVTEKGKYVELRCDPISGHTALYWYRQSLGQGPEFLIYFQGTGAADDSGLPNDRFFAVRPEGSVSTLKIQRTERGDSAVYLCASSFGLAASDEQFFGPGTRLTVL.